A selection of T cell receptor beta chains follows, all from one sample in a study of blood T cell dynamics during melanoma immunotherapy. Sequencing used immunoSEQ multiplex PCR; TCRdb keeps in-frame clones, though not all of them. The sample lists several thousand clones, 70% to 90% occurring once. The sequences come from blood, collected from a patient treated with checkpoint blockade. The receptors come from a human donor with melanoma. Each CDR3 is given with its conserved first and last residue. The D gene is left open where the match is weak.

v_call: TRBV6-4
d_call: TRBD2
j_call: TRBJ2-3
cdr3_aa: CASSDSFQRGGNPDTQYF

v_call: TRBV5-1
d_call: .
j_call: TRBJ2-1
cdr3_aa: CASSLGPTGQNEQFF

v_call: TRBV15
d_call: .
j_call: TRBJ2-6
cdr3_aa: CATSRDDRLISGANVLTF

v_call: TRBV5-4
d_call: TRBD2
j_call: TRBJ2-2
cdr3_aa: CASSGTSGRNTGELFF

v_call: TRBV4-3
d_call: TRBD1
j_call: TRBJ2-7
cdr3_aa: CASSPRTGNEQYF

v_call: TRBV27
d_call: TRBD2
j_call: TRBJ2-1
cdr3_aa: CASSLRLAHDNEQFF

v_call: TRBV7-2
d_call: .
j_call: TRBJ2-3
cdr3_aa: CASSLAGGHTDTQYF

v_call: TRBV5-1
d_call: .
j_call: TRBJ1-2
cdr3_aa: CASSLDHRTIYGYTF

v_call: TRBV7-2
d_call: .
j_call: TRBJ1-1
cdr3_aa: CASSPSWGRGGTEAFF

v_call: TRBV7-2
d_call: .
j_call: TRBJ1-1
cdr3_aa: CASSLETERETFF

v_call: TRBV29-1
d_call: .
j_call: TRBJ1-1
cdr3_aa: CSDTRHGNTEAFF

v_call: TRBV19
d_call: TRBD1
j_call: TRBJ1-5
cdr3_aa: CASSQTRGQGNQPQHF

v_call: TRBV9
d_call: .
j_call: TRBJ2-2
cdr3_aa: CASSVGSPGELFF

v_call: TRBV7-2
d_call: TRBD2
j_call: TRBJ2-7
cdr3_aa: CASSLAAGAYEQYF

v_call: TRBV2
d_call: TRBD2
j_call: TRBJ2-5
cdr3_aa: CASSASGSKETQYF

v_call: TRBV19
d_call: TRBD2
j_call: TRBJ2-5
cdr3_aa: CASSIVGGRKETQYF

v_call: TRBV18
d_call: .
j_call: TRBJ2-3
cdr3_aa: CASSGGVTDTQYF

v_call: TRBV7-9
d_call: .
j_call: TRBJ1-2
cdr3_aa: CASSLAQGTYGYTF

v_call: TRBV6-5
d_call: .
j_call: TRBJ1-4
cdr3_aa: CASSYRTGNEKLFF

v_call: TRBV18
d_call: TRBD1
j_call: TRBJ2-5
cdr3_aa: CASSYDDRGAPPQYF

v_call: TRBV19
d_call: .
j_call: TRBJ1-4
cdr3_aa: CASRDEGMNEKLFF

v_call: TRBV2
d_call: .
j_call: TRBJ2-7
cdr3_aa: CASRSKGSDYEQYF

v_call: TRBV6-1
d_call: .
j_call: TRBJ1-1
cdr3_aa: CASSEWKDGNTEAFF

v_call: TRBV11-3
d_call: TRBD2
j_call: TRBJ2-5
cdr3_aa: CASSPGGLGQTQYF

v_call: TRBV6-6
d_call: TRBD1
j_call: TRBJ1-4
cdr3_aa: CASSGRDSEKLFF

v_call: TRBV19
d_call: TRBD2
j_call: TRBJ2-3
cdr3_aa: CASSRPLAGGTDTQYF

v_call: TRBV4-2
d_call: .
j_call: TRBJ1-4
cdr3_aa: CASSQSTGTGEKLFF

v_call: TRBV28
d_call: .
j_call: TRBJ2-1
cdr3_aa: CASTRRDNEQFF

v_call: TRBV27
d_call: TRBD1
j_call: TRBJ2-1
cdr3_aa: CASRHDGTGGQNEQFF

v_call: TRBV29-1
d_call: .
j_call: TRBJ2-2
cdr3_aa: CSVGRANTGELFF

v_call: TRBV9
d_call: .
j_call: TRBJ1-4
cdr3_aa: CASSVGLWGNEKLFF

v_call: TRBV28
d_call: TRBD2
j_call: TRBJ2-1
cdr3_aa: CAGNSGGSYNEQFF

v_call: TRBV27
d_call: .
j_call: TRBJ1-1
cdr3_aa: CASSPQGRPMNTEAFF

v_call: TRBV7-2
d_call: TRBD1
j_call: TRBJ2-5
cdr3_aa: CASSFMTGQETQYF

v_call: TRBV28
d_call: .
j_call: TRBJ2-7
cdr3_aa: CASKSAYEQYF

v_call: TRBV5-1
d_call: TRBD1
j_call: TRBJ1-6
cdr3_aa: CASSLKGAISPLHF

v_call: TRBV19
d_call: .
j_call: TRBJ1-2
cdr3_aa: CASSISVSGYTF

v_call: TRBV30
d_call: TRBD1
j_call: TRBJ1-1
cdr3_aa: CAWRDDRGRAGFF

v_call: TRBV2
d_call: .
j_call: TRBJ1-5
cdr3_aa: CASGMGIGQPQHF

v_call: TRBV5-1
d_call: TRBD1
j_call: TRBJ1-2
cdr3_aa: CASSLYDRGQPLYTF

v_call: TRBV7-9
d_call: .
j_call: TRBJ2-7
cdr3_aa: CASSLTTGTYEQYF

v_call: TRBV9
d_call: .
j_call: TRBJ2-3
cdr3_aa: CASSVTQGGGPDTQYF

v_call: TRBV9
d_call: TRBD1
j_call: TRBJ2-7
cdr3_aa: CASSEGQGWSYEQYF

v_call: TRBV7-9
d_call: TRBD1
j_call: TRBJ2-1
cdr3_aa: CASSRDSSYNEQFF

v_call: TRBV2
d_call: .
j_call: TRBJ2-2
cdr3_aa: CASKSPNTGELFF

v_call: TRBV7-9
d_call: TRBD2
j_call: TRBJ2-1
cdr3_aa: CSEQRTGAGRLSREQFF

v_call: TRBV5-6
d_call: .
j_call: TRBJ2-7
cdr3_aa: CASRGIRDNNYEQYF

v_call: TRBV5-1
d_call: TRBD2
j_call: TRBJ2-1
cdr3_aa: CASSLPTTSGGDNEQFF

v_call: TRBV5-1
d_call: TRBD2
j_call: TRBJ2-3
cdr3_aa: CASTGLAESTDTQYF

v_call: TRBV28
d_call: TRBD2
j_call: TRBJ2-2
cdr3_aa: CASSLLPASGRDGELFF

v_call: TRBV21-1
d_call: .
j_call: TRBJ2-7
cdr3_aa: CASSKVVWSYEQYF

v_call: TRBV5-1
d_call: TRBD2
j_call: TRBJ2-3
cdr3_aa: CASRQTGLVGDTQYF